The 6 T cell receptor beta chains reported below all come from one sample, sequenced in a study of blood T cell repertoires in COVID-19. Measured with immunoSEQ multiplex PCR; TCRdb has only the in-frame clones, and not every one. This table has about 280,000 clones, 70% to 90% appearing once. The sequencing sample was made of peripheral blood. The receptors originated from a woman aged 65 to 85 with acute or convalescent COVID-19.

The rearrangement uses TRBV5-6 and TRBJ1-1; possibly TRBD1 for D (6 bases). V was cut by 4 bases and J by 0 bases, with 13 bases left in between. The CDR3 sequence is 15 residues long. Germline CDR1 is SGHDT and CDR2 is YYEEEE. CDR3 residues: CASSRQESMNTEAFF. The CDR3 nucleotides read TGTGCCAGCAGCCGACAGGAGAGCATGAACACTGAAGCTTTCTTT.

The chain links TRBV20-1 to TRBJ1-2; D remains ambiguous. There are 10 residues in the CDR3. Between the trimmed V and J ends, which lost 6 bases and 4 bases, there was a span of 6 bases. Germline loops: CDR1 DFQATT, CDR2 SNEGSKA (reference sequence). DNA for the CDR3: TGCAGTGCCGTGGCCTATGGCTACACCTTC. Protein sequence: CSAVAYGYTF.

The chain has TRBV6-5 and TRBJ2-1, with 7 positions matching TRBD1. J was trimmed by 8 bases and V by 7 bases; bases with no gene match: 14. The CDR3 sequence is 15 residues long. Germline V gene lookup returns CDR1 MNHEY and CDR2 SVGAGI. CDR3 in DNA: TGTGCCAGCACCGAAGGAGATACAGGGGTGCATGAGCAGTTCTTC. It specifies CASTEGDTGVHEQFF.

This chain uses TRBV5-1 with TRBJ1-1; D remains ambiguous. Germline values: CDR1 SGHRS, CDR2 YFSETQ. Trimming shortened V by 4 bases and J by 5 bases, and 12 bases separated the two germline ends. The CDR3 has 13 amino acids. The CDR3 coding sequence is TGCGCCAGCAGCCCTGGCTCAGGTACTGAAGCTTTCTTT. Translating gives CASSPGSGTEAFF.

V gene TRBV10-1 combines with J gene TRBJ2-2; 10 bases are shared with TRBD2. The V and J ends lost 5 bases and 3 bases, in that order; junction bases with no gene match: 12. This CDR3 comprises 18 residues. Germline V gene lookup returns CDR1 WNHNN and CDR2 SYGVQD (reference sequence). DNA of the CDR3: TGCGCCAGCAGTTCGGACAGACTAGCGGGCAAAGACACCGGGGAGCTGTTTTTT. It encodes CASSSDRLAGKDTGELFF.

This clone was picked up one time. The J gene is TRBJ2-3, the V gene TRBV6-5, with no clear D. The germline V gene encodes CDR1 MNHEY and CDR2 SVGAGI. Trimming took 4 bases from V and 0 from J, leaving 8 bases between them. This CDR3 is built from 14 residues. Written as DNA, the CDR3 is TGTGCCAGCAGTTTTCGCGGTAGCACAGATACGCAGTATTTT. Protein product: CASSFRGSTDTQYF.